These 4 T cell receptor beta chains were all obtained from the same sample, sequenced in a study of tumor and adjacent non-tumor tissue in lung cancer. The template was RNA from unsorted bulk tissue. More than 3 cm separated this lung sample from the edge of the tumor. Three rounds of nested PCR, following a modified ARM-PCR protocol, produced the TCRbeta library. A single record per CDR3 protein comes from TCRdb applying MiXCR to the multiplex PCR reads. Among 85,000 to 130,000 distinct CDR3 sequences listed, 65% were seen once. Sequencing was performed on distant non-tumor lung tissue. The receptors come from a man in his thirties or forties with non-small cell lung cancer.

As for this clonotype: It is likely a read error, because the conserved phenylalanine at the end of the CDR3 is missing. Because the CDR3's place on the DNA is in doubt, the DNA is left out and the CDR3 is given as listed by TCRdb. This rearrangement joins TRBV4-2 to TRBJ2-3; TRBD2 is the table's D call, not checked against the DNA. The CDR3 region is 15 residues in length, termini included. Germline CDR1 and CDR2: LGHNA and YNFKEQ. The CDR3 protein is CASSQATGLAISEYL.

This clonotype came up a few times. The junction departs from germline at one end; a sequencing error may be responsible. DNA of the CDR3: TGCAGTGCTAGGGACAGGGGCAGCTACGGACTAGCGGGAGGCAATGAGCAGTCCTTC. Its translation is CSARDRGSYGLAGGNEQSF. This rearrangement joins TRBV20-1 to TRBJ2-1, with 14 bases matching TRBD2. CDR3 length equals 19 residues. Per the germline V gene, CDR1 is DFQATT and CDR2 is SNEGSKA (reference sequence).

As concerns this clonotype: A junction boundary mismatches the germline segment, possibly from a read error. The gene calls are TRBV11-3 and TRBJ2-2, with 7 bases that match TRBD2. This CDR3 is built from 14 residues. Germline V gives CDR1 SGHNT, CDR2 YENEEA. CDR3 nucleotide sequence: TGTGCCAGTAGGCCTCGGGGCCTCAGCGGGGAGCCGTTTTTT. It specifies CASRPRGLSGEPFF.

With regard to this clonotype: A read error may produce the germline difference seen at one junction end. The gene calls are TRBV4-1 and TRBJ2-6, with 9 bases identical to TRBD1. The CDR3 spans 18 residues. CDR1 MGHRA and CDR2 YSYEKL come from the germline V gene. CDR3 protein: CASSLGQGPLSEADVLTF. The CDR3 DNA follows: TGCGCCAGCAGCCTAGGACAGGGGCCCCTCTCTGAGGCCGACGTCCTGACTTTC.